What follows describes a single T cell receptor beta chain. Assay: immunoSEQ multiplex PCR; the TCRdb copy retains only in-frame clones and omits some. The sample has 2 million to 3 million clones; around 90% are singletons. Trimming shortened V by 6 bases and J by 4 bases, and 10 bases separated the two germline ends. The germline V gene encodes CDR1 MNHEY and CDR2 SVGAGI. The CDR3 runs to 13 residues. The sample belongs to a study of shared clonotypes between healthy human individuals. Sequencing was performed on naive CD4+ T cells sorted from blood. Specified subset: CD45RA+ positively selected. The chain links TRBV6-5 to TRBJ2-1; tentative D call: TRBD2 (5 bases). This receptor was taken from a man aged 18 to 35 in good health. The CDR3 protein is CASRPGKYNEQFF. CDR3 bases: TGTGCCAGCAGGCCGGGAAAATACAATGAGCAGTTCTTC.